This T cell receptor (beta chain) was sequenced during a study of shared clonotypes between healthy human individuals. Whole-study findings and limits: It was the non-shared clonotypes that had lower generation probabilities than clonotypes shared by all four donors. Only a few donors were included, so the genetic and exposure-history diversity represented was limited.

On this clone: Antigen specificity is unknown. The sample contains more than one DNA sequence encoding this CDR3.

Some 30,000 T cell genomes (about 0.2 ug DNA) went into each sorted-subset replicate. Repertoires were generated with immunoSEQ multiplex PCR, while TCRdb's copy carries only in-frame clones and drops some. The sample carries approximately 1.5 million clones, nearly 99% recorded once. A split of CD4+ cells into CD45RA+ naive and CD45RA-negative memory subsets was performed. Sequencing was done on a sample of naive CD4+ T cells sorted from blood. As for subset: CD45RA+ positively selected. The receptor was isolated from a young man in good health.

The CDR3 coding sequence is TGTGCCAGCAGCGTACCCACCGGGGAGCTGTTTTTT. Translated: CASSVPTGELFF. The V and J genes are TRBV9 and TRBJ2-2; no definite D call. Trimming took off 1 base at V and 4 bases at J, with 2 bases between the two ends. The CDR3 runs 12 residues. Per the germline V gene, CDR1 is SGDLS and CDR2 is YYNGEE. Full variable domain (missing parts from reference TRBV9 and TRBJ2-2): DSGVTQTPKHLITATGQRVTLRCSPRSGDLSVYWYQQSLDQGLQFLIQYYNGEERAKGNILERFSAQQFPDLHSELNLSSLELGDSALYFCASSVPTGELFFGEGSRLTVL.